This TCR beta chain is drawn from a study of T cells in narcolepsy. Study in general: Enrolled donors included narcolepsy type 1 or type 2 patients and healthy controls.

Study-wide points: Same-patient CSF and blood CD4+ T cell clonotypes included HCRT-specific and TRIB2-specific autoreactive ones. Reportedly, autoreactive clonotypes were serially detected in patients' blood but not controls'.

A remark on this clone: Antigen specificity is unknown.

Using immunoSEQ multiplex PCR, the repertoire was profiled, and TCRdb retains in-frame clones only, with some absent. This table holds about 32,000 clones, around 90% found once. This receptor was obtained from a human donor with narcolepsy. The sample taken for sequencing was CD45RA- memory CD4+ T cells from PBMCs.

As DNA, the CDR3 is TGTGCCACCAGCACCTACAGGGTGGGTGAAAAACTGTTTTTT. Its protein is CATSTYRVGEKLFF. The V and J genes are TRBV15 and TRBJ1-4; D perhaps matches TRBD1 (6 bases). V shed 4 bases and J shed 7 bases, with 13 bases lying between them. The CDR3 is made up of 14 amino acids. CDR1 is LNHNV, CDR2 YYDKDF, per germline (reference sequence).